The entry below describes one T cell receptor (beta chain). There is no known antigen for this receptor. Per-base qualities were not stored, and no clone one base away is much larger. This sample is part of a study of blood T cells in healthy people across ages (dated by TCRdb to between 2014 and 2016). For the wider study: In model experiments, roughly one uniquely barcoded TCR beta cDNA molecule per two T cells was captured by template switching. Using deep sequencing normalized with unique cDNA molecular identifiers, the study measured how TCR beta repertoire diversity changes with age. Four age groups were formed from the donors: young (average roughly 15 years), middle-aged (just under 40), aged (62) and long-lived (less than 85). Donors of different ages were randomly distributed across sequencing lanes to avoid experimental bias. The study analyzed two additional independent replicas of 1 million unique cDNA reads from the same blood draw for two donors, one aged 18 to 30 and one aged 80 or older. General conclusions and limits of the study: Estimates of total diversity based on one million sequenced T cells were considered lower bounds and underestimates. The CMV infection status of donors was not known, potentially confounding age-related changes in expanded clonotypes. There was a strong correlation between observed TCR beta diversity and the percentage of naive T cells measured by flow cytometry. Compared with the aged group, the long-lived group had more naive CD4+ T cells, fewer expanded clones and increased TCR diversity, a pattern suggesting age selection. As age increased, observed TCR beta diversity per million T cells dropped in a roughly linear way, and a significant reduction was already evident by age about 40. Conclusive comparison of naive and antigen-experienced compartments was prevented by the profiling of bulk unsorted PBMCs.

Systemically healthy Caucasian individuals from Russia, about 38 in total and aged about 6 to 100 years, were included as donors. Each donor gave roughly 9.5 milliliters of peripheral blood, collected into EDTA-treated Vacutainer tubes. PBMCs were isolated by Ficoll-Paque density-gradient centrifugation, with at least 7 million obtained per sample. Trizol reagent was used to extract total RNA from the PBMCs, yielding at least 5.5 micrograms per sample. Naive CD45RAhigh/CD27high T cell percentages were measured by flow cytometry on a PBMC aliquot from every donor. CDR1 is given as MDHEN and CDR2 as SYDVKM, both from the germline V gene. Including the terminal cysteine and phenylalanine, the CDR3 comprises 15 residues. The DNA shown is the 45-base CDR3, in frame from base 1. V loses 3 bases of germline sequence and J loses 5 bases, and the interval between the two ends is 17 bases. The receptor library was made with 5' RACE. TCRdb records Illumina HiSeq 2500 as the sequencer. A second about 7 to 11 cycle PCR used a sample-barcoded 5' primer and a J-beta primer mix. A template-switch 5' adaptor carrying 12 random nucleotides introduced a unique molecular identifier onto each TCR beta cDNA molecule. At least 2.5 million CDR3-containing paired-end reads were obtained from each sample. All of the RNA was converted into first-strand cDNA using the Mint cDNA synthesis kit, with a TRBC-specific oligonucleotide serving as the primer. After uracil-DNA glycosylase treatment, a first 18-cycle PCR used universal primers M1SS and BC2_uni_R on all cDNA. On the authors' methods: Normalization of each sample was performed by random selection of 1 million high-quality reads, each carrying a distinct molecular identifier. Instead of being binned into consensus sequences, reads that shared molecular identifiers were thrown out. MiTCR, set to a Q25 quality threshold and the strictest error-elimination algorithm, was used for CDR3 identification, clonotype clustering and error correction. A nonparametric unseen species model using Euler transformation provided a lower-bound estimate of total TCR beta diversity. TCRdb itself trimmed the public reads at Q25 with fastp, ran MiXCR and retained productive beta chains. Every CDR3 protein is listed once, alongside the most common genes and DNA of its rows. TCRdb, not the authors, supplied the V and J calls. In this sample the table shows roughly 1,300,000 distinct CDR3 sequences, 59% of which occur a single time. More than 6% of the sample goes to the ten largest clones.

The clonotype was recovered from a man between 18 and 35 years old in good health. The chain uses TRBV28 and TRBJ2-7; the D segment may tentatively be TRBD1 or TRBD2, each giving 6 matched bases. The specimen was blood. The CDR3 amino acid sequence is: CASSFGRGPTDEQYF. Read as DNA, the sequence is TGTGCCAGCAGTTTTGGTCGGGGGCCCACCGACGAGCAGTACTTC.